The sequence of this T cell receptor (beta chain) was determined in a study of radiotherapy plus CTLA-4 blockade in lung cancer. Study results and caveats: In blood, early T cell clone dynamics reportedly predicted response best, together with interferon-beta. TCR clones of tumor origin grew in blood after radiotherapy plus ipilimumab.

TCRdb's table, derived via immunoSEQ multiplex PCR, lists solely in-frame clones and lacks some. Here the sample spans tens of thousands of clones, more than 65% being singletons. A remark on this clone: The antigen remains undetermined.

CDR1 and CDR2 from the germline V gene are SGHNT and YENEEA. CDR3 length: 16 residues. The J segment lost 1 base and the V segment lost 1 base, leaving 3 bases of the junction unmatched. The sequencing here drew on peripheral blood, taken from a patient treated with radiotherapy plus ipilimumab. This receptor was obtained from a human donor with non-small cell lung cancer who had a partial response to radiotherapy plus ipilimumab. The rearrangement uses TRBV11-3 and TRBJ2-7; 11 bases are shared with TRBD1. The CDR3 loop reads CASSLGTGGNSYEQYF. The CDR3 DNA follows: TGTGCCAGCAGCTTAGGGACAGGGGGCAATTCCTACGAGCAGTACTTC.